The clone carrying this TCR beta chain showed up just once. Antigen unknown. Second-dose timings of about 4 or about 12 weeks were pooled. Trimming at V came to 4 bases and at J to 5 bases, leaving 7 bases not matched to a gene. CDR3 length: 15 amino acids. From germline, CDR1 is SGHTA and CDR2 FQGNSA. Some clones are missing from TCRdb's copy, which holds only in-frame ones; the method was immunoSEQ multiplex PCR. The sample has roughly 150,000 clones; 90% are singletons. The data derive from a study of T cell responses to AZD1222 COVID-19 vaccine. The study's findings and limits: No repertoire was sampled before or during the peak T cell response, only after it. Along spike, vaccine-associated CD4 TCRs were found throughout, with dominance at 160-218 and 743-854.

J is TRBJ2-5 and V is TRBV7-2; the match to TRBD1 covers 10 bases. The sequence was obtained from an adult who received the AZD1222 COVID-19 vaccine. Here the sequenced sample was peripheral blood, taken 28 days after the second AZD1222 dose. CDR3 sequence: CASSSTGGSRETQYF. The CDR3 DNA follows: TGTGCCAGCAGCTCGACAGGGGGCTCGAGGGAGACCCAGTACTTC.